This T cell receptor beta chain derives from a study of T cells in Graves' hyperthyroidism and ophthalmopathy. The CDR3 sequence is 13 residues long. CDR1 is MGHDK, CDR2 SYGVNS, per germline. The V and J ends lost 7 bases and 6 bases, in that order; junction bases with no gene match: 7. The source material, RNA transcripts, was used to amplify TCR beta CDR3 regions. RT-PCR in the first round (using the HTBI primer set) targeted the TCR CDR3. TCRdb processed the multiplex PCR reads anew with MiXCR; each CDR3 protein has one entry. The sample gives some 400,000 distinct CDR3 sequences, roughly 14% of which show up once; approximately 10% is in the top ten. In this sample, this clonotype turned up many times.

The source of this sequence is an older woman with Graves' hyperthyroidism. This chain links TRBV25-1 with TRBJ2-7; 9 nucleotides agree with TRBD2. The specimen was blood. CDR3 in amino acids: CASMIAGGIEQYF. In DNA form, the CDR3 reads TGTGCCAGCATGATCGCGGGAGGGATCGAGCAGTACTTC.